The 12 T cell receptor beta chains below were found in one sample sequenced in a study of shared clonotypes between healthy human individuals. Produced via immunoSEQ multiplex PCR; TCRdb's table is partial and in-frame only. The sample has about 700,000 clones, over 65% seen once. Sequencing used memory CD4+ T cells sorted from blood. Subset given: CD45RA-negative fraction. These receptors came from a woman aged 25 to 39 in good health.

The J gene is TRBJ2-1, the V gene TRBV19; D uncertain. Looked up from germline, CDR1 is LNHDA and CDR2 is SQIVND (reference sequence). The CDR3 runs to 14 residues. V lost 3 bases and J lost 5, with 11 bases in between. CDR3 sequence: CASSISVLDNEQFF. The CDR3 DNA is TGTGCCAGTAGTATCTCAGTACTTGACAATGAGCAGTTCTTC.

The chain uses TRBV6-6 and TRBJ1-5; TRBD1 aligns across 7 bases. V dropped 7 bases and J dropped 2; count of bases not matched to a gene: 5. Germline assignment: CDR1 MNHNY and CDR2 SVGAGI (reference sequence). This CDR3 is 14 amino acids long. CDR3 sequence (DNA): TGTGCCAGCACTCCCACAGGGGGCAATCAGCCCCAGCATTTT. This sequence encodes CASTPTGGNQPQHF.

The chain employs TRBV4-2 and TRBJ2-2; D gene uncertain. This CDR3 has 14 amino acids. Germline loops: CDR1 LGHNA, CDR2 YNFKEQ. With 0 bases removed from V and 4 bases from J, the gap between germline ends came to 6 bases. The CDR3 nucleotides are TGTGCCAGCAGCCAAGATCTGCTCACCGGGGAGCTGTTTTTT. Its protein is CASSQDLLTGELFF.

This rearrangement joins TRBV6-1 to TRBJ1-3; D is perhaps TRBD1 (6 bases). Germline assignment: CDR1 MNHNS and CDR2 SASEGT. Trimming took off 6 bases at V and 6 bases at J, with 12 bases between the two ends. The CDR3 has 13 residues. CDR3 in DNA: TGTGCCAGCAGCCGGACAGCGACAAACACCATATATTTT. This translates into CASSRTATNTIYF.

J is TRBJ1-5 and V is TRBV19; TRBD1 matches 9 bases. Germline V gene lookup returns CDR1 LNHDA and CDR2 SQIVND (reference sequence). The ends lost 5 bases at V and 2 bases at J; junction bases unmatched: 7. This CDR3 has 16 residues. CDR3 nucleotides: TGTGCCAGTAGTGGACAGGGGTCTGTACGCAATCAGCCCCAGCATTTT. Translated, it gives CASSGQGSVRNQPQHF.

This chain joins TRBV27 and TRBJ2-7; tentatively, D is TRBD1 (7 bases). The germline CDR1 and CDR2 sequences are MNHEY and SMNVEV (reference sequence). The germline V and J ends were trimmed by 3 bases and 5 bases, with 17 bases remaining between them. This CDR3 contains 15 residues. In DNA, the CDR3 is TGTGCCAGCAGTTTGGAGGGGGCCGGGGAGAACGAGCAGTACTTC. Protein sequence: CASSLEGAGENEQYF.

The chain combines TRBV5-1 with TRBJ2-5, with 7 bases lining up with TRBD1. The germline V gene encodes CDR1 SGHRS and CDR2 YFSETQ. This CDR3 has 15 amino acids. The V gene end was trimmed by 4 bases and the J gene end by 2 bases; junction bases not matched to a gene: 8. The CDR3 loop is CASSGNPGQQETQYF. CDR3 sequence (DNA): TGCGCCAGCAGCGGAAACCCGGGACAGCAAGAGACCCAGTACTTC.

The V gene is TRBV5-1, the J gene TRBJ2-3; 9 positions agree with TRBD2. CDR3 length equals 14 residues. Germline lookup yields CDR1 SGHRS and CDR2 YFSETQ. J was trimmed by 4 bases and V by 7 bases; bases with no gene match: 7. CDR3 DNA sequence: TGCGCCAGCCTGCCGGCGGGAGGGTCAGATACGCAGTATTTT. The encoded protein is CASLPAGGSDTQYF.

Points on this clone: The sample contains more than one DNA sequence encoding this CDR3. The chain combines TRBV6-1 with TRBJ2-3; unclear D gene. Trimming shortened V by 4 bases and J by 1 base, and 6 bases separated the two germline ends. Germline V gives CDR1 MNHNS, CDR2 SASEGT. This CDR3 has 13 amino acids. The CDR3 DNA reads as TGTGCCAGCAGTGGTCGGCGCACAGATACGCAGTATTTT. This encodes CASSGRRTDTQYF.

In DNA form, the CDR3 reads TGTGCCAGCGCCCATTACACGGATCACGAGCAGTACTTC. It specifies CASAHYTDHEQYF. The rearrangement joins TRBV7-2 to TRBJ2-7; D is undetermined. Between the trimmed V and J ends, which lost 8 bases and 5 bases, there was a span of 16 bases. This CDR3 contains 13 residues. CDR1 and CDR2 (germline): SGHTA, FQGNSA.

V and J are TRBV19 and TRBJ1-2; tentatively, D is TRBD1 (5 bases). Germline V gene sequence: CDR1 LNHDA, CDR2 SQIVND (reference sequence). The CDR3 spans 14 residues. Between the trimmed V and J ends, which lost 5 bases and 3 bases, there was a span of 13 bases. The CDR3 DNA reads TGTGCCAGTAGTGGAGACAGTGGCGACTATGGCTACACCTTC. Translation: CASSGDSGDYGYTF.

The chain uses TRBV21-1 and TRBJ2-2; no check of the table's D call, TRBD2, against the DNA was made. TRBV21-1 is a known pseudogene. The CDR3 spans 16 residues. In DNA form, the CDR3 reads TGTGCCAGCAGCAATCCACTCCTTTTAAACACCGGGGAGCTGTTTTTT. Encoded protein: CASSNPLLLNTGELFF.